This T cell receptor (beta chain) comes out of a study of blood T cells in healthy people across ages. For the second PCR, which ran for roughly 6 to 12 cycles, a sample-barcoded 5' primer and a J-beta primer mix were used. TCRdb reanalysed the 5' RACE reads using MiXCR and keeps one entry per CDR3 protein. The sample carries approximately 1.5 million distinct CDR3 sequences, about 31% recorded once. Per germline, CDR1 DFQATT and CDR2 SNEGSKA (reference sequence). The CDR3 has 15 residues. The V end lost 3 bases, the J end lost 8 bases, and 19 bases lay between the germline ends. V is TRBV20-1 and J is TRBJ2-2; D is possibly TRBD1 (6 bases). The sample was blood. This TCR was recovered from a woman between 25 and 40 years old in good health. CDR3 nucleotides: TGCAGTGCTAGGAGGGGGTACAGAATCTCGGGGGAGCTGTTTTTT. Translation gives CSARRGYRISGELFF.